These T cell receptor beta chains were read from a single sample in a study of blood T cell repertoires in COVID-19. Libraries were prepared by immunoSEQ multiplex PCR; TCRdb keeps only in-frame clonotypes and omits some of them. This repertoire shows around 360,000 clones, approximately 84% found once; its top ten account for about 2.7%. The sequencing sample was made of PBMCs or T cells enriched from blood (not recorded which). All receptors derive from a woman aged 25 to 39 who had recovered from COVID-19. Both conserved end residues are part of each CDR3. D genes are given only for firm matches. Part of the rows lack a size; the others show once, few, many or a class for expanded clones.

length	J	size	D	V	DNA	CDR3
17	TRBJ2-5	-	TRBD2	TRBV7-7	TGTGCTAGCAGCATCCTACTAGCGGGGGCTCTCCAAGAGACCCAGTACTTC	CASSILLAGALQETQYF
16	TRBJ2-7	-	TRBD1	TRBV7-9	TGTGCCAGCAGCCCACTACCGGGACAGGAACCCTACGAGCAGTACTTC	CASSPLPGQEPYEQYF
14	TRBJ2-7	-	TRBD1	TRBV3-1/TRBV3-2	TGTGCCAGCAGCACCGGGACAGGGATGGACGAGCAGTACTTC	CASSTGTGMDEQYF
14	TRBJ2-1	-	TRBD2	TRBV27	TGTGCCAGCAGTTTAATCGCGGGAGCTTTAGAGCAGTTCTTC	CASSLIAGALEQFF
15	TRBJ2-1	-	-	TRBV28	TGTGCCAGCAGTTTGGGGGCTAGCTCCTACAATGAGCAGTTCTTC	CASSLGASSYNEQFF
17	TRBJ2-5	once	TRBD2	TRBV5-1	TGCGCCAGCAGCTCCCCATTAGCGGGGGCTATCCAAGAGACCCAGTACTTC	CASSSPLAGAIQETQYF
19	TRBJ1-5	-	TRBD1	TRBV5-6	TGTGCCAGCAGCTCGTGGCAGGACAGGGGGGTTTGGGGCAATCAGCCCCAGCATTTT	CASSSWQDRGVWGNQPQHF
15	TRBJ1-5	-	TRBD1	TRBV7-2	TGTGCCAGCAGCTGGGACAGACATAGCAATCAGCCCCAGCATTTT	CASSWDRHSNQPQHF
11	TRBJ2-7	-	-	TRBV29-1	TGCAGCGTTTCCCGGGTGAACGAGCAGTACTTC	CSVSRVNEQYF
13	TRBJ2-7	many	-	TRBV2	TGTGCCAGCAGGGAGGGGTTCGCGGGTGAGCAGTACTTC	CASREGFAGEQYF
15	TRBJ2-1	-	TRBD2	TRBV7-8	TGTGCCAGCAGCTTAAGCGGGGGGACCAGGTATGAGCAGTTCTTC	CASSLSGGTRYEQFF
16	TRBJ1-5	once	-	TRBV28	TGTGCCAGCAGTTCCCTGCCGGGTGCCGGCAATCAGCCCCAGCATTTT	CASSSLPGAGNQPQHF
13	TRBJ1-1	-	-	TRBV2	TGTGCCACCCTCGGGGTTCAAAACACTGAAGCTTTCTTT	CATLGVQNTEAFF
15	TRBJ1-1	-	TRBD1	TRBV5-6	TGTGCCAGCAGCTCGGGACAGCGCCTGAACACTGAAGCTTTCTTT	CASSSGQRLNTEAFF
16	TRBJ1-4	-	-	TRBV6-6	TGTGCCAGCAGTAGTCGGGTCGGGAGAACTAATGAAAAACTGTTTTTT	CASSSRVGRTNEKLFF
13	TRBJ1-2	-	TRBD1	TRBV18	TGTGCCAGCTCAACGGGACAGGGTCCTGGCTACACCTTC	CASSTGQGPGYTF
15	TRBJ1-5	-	TRBD1	TRBV19	TGTGCCAGTACCAAACTTGGACAGGGTTATCAGCCCCAGCATTTT	CASTKLGQGYQPQHF
15	TRBJ2-7	-	-	TRBV5-1	TGCGCCAGCAGCGCCGACGGGACTCCTTTTTACGAGCAGTACTTC	CASSADGTPFYEQYF
10	TRBJ1-1	-	-	TRBV30	TGTGCCTGGAGCAGGGTCGAAGCTTTCTTT	CAWSRVEAFF
16	TRBJ1-1	-	TRBD1	TRBV10-3	TGTGCCACCAAAACCGGGACAGGGCGAGGAAACACTGAAGCTTTCTTT	CATKTGTGRGNTEAFF
15	TRBJ1-3	-	TRBD1	TRBV4-1	TGCGCCAGCAGCGCACAGGACAGGGCTGGAAACACCATATATTTT	CASSAQDRAGNTIYF
13	TRBJ1-5	-	-	TRBV24-1	TGTGCCACCAGTGTACAGGGAAATCAGCCCCAGCATTTT	CATSVQGNQPQHF
12	TRBJ1-1	-	-	TRBV30	TGTGCCTGGAGCCTTGGGGCGGTCAAGACGAGTTTT	CAWSLGAVKTSF
14	TRBJ1-2	few	TRBD1	TRBV2	TGTGCCAGCAGTGGGGCATTCAGGGGGCACGGCTACACCTTC	CASSGAFRGHGYTF
15	TRBJ1-1	-	-	TRBV18	TGTGCCAGCTCACCAAACCAGGAAGGGGTCACTGAAGCTTTCTTT	CASSPNQEGVTEAFF
15	TRBJ2-7	-	TRBD2	TRBV28	TGTGCCAGCAGTTCCCCGGGACTAGCGGTGTACGAGCAGTACTTC	CASSSPGLAVYEQYF
15	TRBJ2-7	-	-	TRBV7-2	TGTGCCAGCACCTTGGAGGGGTCACCCTTGGGAGAGCAGTACTTC	CASTLEGSPLGEQYF
14	TRBJ2-7	-	-	TRBV6-5	TGTGCCAGCAGTTACTCAGGGGCTGGGGACGAGCAGTACTTC	CASSYSGAGDEQYF
14	TRBJ2-4	-	-	TRBV19	TGTGCCAGTAGTCAAATACTAGCCAAAAACATTCAGTACTTC	CASSQILAKNIQYF
10	TRBJ2-7	-	-	TRBV20-1	TGCAGTGCTACTAACTACGAGCAGTACTTC	CSATNYEQYF
14	TRBJ1-5	-	-	TRBV7-2	TGTGCCAGCAGCTTAGCGAATGGAGGTCAGCCCCAGCATTTT	CASSLANGGQPQHF
13	TRBJ1-2	-	-	TRBV28	TGTGCCAGCACCTCCCAGGGCCGGGAGGGCTACACCTTC	CASTSQGREGYTF
18	TRBJ2-6	-	TRBD1	TRBV9	TGTGCCAGCAGCGCAACGATGCTACAGGGGACTGGGGCCAACGTCCTGACTTTC	CASSATMLQGTGANVLTF
14	TRBJ1-2	-	-	TRBV5-1	TGCGCCAGCAGCTTGGCAGGGGCAAACTATGGCTACACCTTC	CASSLAGANYGYTF
13	TRBJ2-2	-	-	TRBV30	TGTGCCTGGAGTGTACTTGTTCCCGGGGAGCTGTTTTTT	CAWSVLVPGELFF
14	TRBJ1-6	-	TRBD1	TRBV3-1/TRBV3-2	TGTGCCAGCAGCCAACAGGGGGTAAAATCACCCCTCCACTTT	CASSQQGVKSPLHF
16	TRBJ2-7	-	TRBD1	TRBV18	TGTGCCAGCTCACCTAGACCGGGACAGGTTCCCTACGAGCAGTACTTC	CASSPRPGQVPYEQYF
15	TRBJ1-4	-	TRBD1	TRBV7-9	TGTGCCAGCAGCTTACCAGGGGGAACTAATGAAAAACTGTTTTTT	CASSLPGGTNEKLFF
14	TRBJ2-2	-	-	TRBV24-1	TGTGCCACCAGTGGAGGTGTGAGCACCGGGGAGCTGTTTTTT	CATSGGVSTGELFF
16	TRBJ2-1	-	TRBD1	TRBV30	TGTGCCTGGAGCCTCAAGATCGGGACAGGGAGCTATGAGCAGTTCTTC	CAWSLKIGTGSYEQFF
16	TRBJ2-7	-	TRBD1	TRBV3-1/TRBV3-2	TGTGCCAGCAGCCACTATACAGGGGGCGACCCCTACGAGCAGTACTTC	CASSHYTGGDPYEQYF
13	TRBJ2-7	-	-	TRBV3-1/TRBV3-2	TGTGCCAGCAGCCTCTTATCGGGCTACGAGCAGTACTTC	CASSLLSGYEQYF